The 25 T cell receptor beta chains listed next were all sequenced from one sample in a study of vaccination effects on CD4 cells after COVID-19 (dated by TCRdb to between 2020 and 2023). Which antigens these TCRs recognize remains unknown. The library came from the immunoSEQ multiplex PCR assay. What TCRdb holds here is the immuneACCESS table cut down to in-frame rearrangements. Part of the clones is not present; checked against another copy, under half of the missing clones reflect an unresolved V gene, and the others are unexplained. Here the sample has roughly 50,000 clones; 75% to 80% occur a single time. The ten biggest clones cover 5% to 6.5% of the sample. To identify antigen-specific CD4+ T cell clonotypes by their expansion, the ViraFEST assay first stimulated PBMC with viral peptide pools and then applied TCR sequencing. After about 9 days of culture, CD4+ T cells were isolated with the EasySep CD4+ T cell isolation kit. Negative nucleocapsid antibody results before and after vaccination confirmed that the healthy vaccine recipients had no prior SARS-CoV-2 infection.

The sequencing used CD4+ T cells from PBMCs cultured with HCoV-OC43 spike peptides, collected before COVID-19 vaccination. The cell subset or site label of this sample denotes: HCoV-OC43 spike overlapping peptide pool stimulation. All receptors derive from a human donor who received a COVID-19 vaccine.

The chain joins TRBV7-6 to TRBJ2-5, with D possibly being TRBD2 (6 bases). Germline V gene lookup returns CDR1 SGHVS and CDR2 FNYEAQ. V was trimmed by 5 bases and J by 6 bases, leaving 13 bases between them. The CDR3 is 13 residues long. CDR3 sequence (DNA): TGTGCCAGCAGCAAGGCGGGGCACCAGACCCAGTACTTC. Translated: CASSKAGHQTQYF.

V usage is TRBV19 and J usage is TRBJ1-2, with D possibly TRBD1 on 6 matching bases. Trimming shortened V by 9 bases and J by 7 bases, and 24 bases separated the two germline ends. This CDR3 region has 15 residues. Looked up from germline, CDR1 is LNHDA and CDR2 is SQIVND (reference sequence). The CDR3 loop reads CASLPVVTGGSGYTF. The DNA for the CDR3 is TGTGCCAGCCTCCCCGTGGTGACAGGAGGTTCTGGCTACACCTTC.

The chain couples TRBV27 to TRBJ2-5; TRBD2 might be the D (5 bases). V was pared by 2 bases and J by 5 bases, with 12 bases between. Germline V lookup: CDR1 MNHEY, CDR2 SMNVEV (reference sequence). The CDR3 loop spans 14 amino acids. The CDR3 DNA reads TGTGCCAGCAGTTTAAATCGGGAACAGGAGACCCAGTACTTC. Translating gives CASSLNREQETQYF.

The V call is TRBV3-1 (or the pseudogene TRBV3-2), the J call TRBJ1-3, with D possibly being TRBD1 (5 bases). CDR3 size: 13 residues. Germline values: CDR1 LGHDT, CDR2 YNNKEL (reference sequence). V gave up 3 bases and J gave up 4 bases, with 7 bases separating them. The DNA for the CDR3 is TGTGCCAGCAGCCAGGGGGGGGGAAACACCATATATTTT. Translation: CASSQGGGNTIYF.

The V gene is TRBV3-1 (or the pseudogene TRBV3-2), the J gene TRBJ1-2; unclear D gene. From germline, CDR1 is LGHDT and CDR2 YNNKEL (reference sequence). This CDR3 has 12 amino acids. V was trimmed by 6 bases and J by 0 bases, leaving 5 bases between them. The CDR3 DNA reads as TGTGCCAGCAGTCGACCTAACTATGGCTACACCTTC. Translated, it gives CASSRPNYGYTF.

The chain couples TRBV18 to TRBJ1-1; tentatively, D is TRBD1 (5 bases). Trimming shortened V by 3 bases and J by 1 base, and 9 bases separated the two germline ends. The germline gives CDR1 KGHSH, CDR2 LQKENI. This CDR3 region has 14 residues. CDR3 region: CASSPETENTEAFF. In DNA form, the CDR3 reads TGTGCCAGCTCACCTGAGACAGAGAACACTGAAGCTTTCTTT.

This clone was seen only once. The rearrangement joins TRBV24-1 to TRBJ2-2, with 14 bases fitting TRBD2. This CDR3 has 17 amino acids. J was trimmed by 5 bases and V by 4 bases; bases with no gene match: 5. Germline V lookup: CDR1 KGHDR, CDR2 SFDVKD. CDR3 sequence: CATSDQGLAGETGELFF. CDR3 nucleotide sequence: TGTGCCACCAGTGACCAGGGACTAGCGGGGGAAACCGGGGAGCTGTTTTTT.

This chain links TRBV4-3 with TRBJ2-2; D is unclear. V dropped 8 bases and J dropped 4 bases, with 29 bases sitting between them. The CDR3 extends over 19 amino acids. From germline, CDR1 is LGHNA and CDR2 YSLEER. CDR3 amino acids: CASGKFDATWGGGTGELFF. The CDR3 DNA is TGCGCCAGCGGCAAATTTGATGCGACTTGGGGTGGCGGCACCGGGGAGCTGTTTTTT.

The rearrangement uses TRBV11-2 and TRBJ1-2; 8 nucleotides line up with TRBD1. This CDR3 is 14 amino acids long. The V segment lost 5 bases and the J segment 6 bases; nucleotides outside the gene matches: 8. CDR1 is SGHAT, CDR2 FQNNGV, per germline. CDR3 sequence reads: CASSQLQGEDGYTF. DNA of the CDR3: TGTGCCAGCAGCCAATTACAGGGGGAGGATGGCTACACCTTC.

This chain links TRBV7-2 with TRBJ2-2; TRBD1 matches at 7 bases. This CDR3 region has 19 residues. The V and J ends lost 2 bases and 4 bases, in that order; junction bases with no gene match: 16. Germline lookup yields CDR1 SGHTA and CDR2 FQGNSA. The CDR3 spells CASSLMRDRGYQGTGELFF. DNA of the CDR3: TGTGCCAGCAGCTTAATGAGGGACAGAGGATATCAGGGCACCGGGGAGCTGTTTTTT.

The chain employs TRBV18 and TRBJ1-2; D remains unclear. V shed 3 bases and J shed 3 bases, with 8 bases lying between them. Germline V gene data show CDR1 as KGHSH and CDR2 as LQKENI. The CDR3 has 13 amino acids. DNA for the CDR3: TGTGCCAGCTCACCGGGAGGATACTATGGCTACACCTTC. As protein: CASSPGGYYGYTF.

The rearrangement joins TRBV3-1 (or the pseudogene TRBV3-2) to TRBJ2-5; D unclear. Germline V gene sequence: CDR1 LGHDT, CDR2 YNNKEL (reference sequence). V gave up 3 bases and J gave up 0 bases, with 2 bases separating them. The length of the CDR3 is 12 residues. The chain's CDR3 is CASSQNQETQYF. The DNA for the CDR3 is TGTGCCAGCAGCCAGAACCAAGAGACCCAGTACTTC.

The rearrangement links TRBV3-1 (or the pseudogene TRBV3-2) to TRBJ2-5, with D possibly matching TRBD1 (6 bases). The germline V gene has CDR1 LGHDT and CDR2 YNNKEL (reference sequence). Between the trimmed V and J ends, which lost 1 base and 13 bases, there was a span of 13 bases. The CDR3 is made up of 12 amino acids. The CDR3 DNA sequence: TGTGCCAGCAGCCAAGTCGGGACAAACTCGTACTTC. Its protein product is CASSQVGTNSYF.

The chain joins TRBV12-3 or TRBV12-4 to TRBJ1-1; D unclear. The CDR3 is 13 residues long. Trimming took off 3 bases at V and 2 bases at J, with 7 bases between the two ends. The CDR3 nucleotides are TGTGCCAGCAGTTTCTCCACCAACACTGAAGCTTTCTTT. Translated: CASSFSTNTEAFF.

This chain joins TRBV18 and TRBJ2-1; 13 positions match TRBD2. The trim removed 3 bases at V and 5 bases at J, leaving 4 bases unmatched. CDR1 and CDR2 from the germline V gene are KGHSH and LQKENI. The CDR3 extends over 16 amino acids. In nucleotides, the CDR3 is TGTGCCAGCTCACCCTCCGGGACTAGCGGGAACAATGAGCAGTTCTTC. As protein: CASSPSGTSGNNEQFF.

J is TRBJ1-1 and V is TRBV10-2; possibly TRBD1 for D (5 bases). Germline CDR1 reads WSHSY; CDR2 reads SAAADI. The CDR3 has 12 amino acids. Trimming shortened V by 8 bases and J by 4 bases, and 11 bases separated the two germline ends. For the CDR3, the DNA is TGCGCCAGCCAGGGTCTAGCCACTGAAGCTTTCTTT. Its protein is CASQGLATEAFF.

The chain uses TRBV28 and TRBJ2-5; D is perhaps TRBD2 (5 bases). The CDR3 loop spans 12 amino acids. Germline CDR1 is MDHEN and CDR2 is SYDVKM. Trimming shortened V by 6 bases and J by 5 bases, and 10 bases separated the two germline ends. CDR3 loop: CASRPRGETQYF. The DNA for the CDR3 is TGTGCCAGCAGGCCAAGAGGGGAGACCCAGTACTTC.

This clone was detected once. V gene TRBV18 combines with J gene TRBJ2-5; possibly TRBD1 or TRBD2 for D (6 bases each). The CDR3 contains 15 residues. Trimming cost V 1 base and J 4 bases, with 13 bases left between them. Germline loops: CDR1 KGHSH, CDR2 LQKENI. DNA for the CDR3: TGTGCCAGCTCACCACTTAACGGGGGCGGAGAGACCCAGTACTTC. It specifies CASSPLNGGGETQYF.

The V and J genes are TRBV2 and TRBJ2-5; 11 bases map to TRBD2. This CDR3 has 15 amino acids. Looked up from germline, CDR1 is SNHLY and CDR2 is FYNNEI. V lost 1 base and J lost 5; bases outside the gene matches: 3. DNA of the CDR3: TGTGCCAGCAGTGAAGAGGGACTAGCGGTGGAGACCCAGTACTTC. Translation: CASSEEGLAVETQYF. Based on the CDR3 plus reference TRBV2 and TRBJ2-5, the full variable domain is EPEVTQTPSHQVTQMGQEVILRCVPISNHLYFYWYRQILGQKVEFLVSFYNNEISEKSEIFDDQFSVERPDGSNFTLKIRSTKLEDSAMYFCASSEEGLAVETQYFGPGTRLLVL.

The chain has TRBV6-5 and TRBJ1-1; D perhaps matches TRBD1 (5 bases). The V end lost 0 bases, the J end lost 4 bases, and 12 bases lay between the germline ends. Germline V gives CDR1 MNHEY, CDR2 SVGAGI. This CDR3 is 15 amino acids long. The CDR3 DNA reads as TGTGCCAGCAGTTACTCATGGGGGATGGGCACTGAAGCTTTCTTT. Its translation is CASSYSWGMGTEAFF.

The CDR3 coding sequence is TGCGCCAGCAGCTACACGACAGGGGATGGGGCCAACGTCCTGACTTTC. Translated: CASSYTTGDGANVLTF. V is TRBV5-1 and J is TRBJ2-6; the match to TRBD1 covers 8 bases. With V trimmed by 3 bases and J by 3 bases, 5 bases remained unmatched. Germline loops: CDR1 SGHRS, CDR2 YFSETQ. The CDR3 spans 16 residues. Filled out from reference TRBV5-1 and TRBJ2-6, the complete variable domain reads KAGVTQTPRYLIKTRGQQVTLSCSPISGHRSVSWYQQTPGQGLQFLFEYFSETQRNKGNFPGRFSGRQFSNSRSEMNVSTLELGDSALYLCASSYTTGDGANVLTFGAGSRLTVL.

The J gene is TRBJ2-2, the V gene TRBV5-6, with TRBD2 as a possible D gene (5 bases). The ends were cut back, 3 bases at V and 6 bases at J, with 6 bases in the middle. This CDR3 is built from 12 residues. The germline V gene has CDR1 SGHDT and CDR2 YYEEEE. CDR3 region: CASSSGSGELFF. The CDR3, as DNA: TGTGCCAGCAGCTCGGGGTCCGGGGAGCTGTTTTTT.

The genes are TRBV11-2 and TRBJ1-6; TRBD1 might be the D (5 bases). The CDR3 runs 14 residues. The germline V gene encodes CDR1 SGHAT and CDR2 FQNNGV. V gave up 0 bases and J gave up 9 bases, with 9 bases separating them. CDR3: CASSLDREGSPLHF. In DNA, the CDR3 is TGTGCCAGCAGCTTAGACAGGGAGGGTTCACCCCTCCACTTT.

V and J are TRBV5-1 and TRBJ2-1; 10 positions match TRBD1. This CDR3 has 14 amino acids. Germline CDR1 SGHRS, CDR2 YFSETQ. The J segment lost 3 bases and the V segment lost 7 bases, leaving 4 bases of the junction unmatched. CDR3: CASGQGGGYNEQFF. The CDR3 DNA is TGCGCCAGCGGACAGGGGGGGGGCTACAATGAGCAGTTCTTC.

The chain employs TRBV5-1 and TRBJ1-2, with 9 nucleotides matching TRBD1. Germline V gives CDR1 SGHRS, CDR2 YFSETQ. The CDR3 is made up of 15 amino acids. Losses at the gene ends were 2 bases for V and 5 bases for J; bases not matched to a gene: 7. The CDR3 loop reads CASSLSRTGEYGYTF. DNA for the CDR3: TGCGCCAGCAGCTTATCTAGGACAGGGGAGTATGGCTACACCTTC. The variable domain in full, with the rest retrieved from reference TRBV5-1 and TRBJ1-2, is KAGVTQTPRYLIKTRGQQVTLSCSPISGHRSVSWYQQTPGQGLQFLFEYFSETQRNKGNFPGRFSGRQFSNSRSEMNVSTLELGDSALYLCASSLSRTGEYGYTFGSGTRLTVV.